This section outlines one T cell receptor (beta chain) sequence together with its context. This specimen belongs to a study of blood T cell repertoires in COVID-19. Across the whole study: From the United States, Italy and Spain came samples of acute and convalescent COVID-19. PBMCs, B-cell-depleted T cells, or T cells were the source of the cDNA or gDNA that made up the material.

Methods used by the authors: The authors estimated nucleated cell counts from reference gene primer amplification. Sequenced by immunoSEQ multiplex PCR; TCRdb stores in-frame clones only, minus some. V, J and clone size are those of that table, while D and trimming were read from the DNA. The data show approximately 240,000 clones, with roughly 84% seen just once and around 1.5% held by the top ten. Trimming removed 4 bases at V and 5 bases at J, with 17 bases between. The germline CDR1 and CDR2 sequences are LGHDT and YNNKEL (reference sequence). The CDR3 totals 15 residues. The sequencing input was peripheral blood. This chain connects TRBV3-1 (or the pseudogene TRBV3-2) to TRBJ1-2; D call uncertain. The source of this sequence is a woman between 40 and 50 years old who had recovered from COVID-19. CDR3 bases: TGTGCCAGCAGCCTTTCCCGGGGATTGGGGTATGGCTACACCTTC. It translates to CASSLSRGLGYGYTF.